This T cell receptor beta chain was sequenced for a study of blood T cells in healthy people across ages. A second PCR, run for about 7 to 11 cycles, used a sample-barcoded 5' primer plus a J-beta primer mix. TCRdb processed the 5' RACE reads anew with MiXCR; each CDR3 protein has one entry. The table lists around 1,000,000 distinct CDR3 sequences, under 30% of them singletons. Each of the donors had around 10 milliliters of peripheral blood drawn into EDTA-treated Vacutainer tubes. The CDR3 has 16 residues. Trimming removed 5 bases from V and 1 base from J, with 16 bases in between. Germline loops: CDR1 LGHNT, CDR2 FRNRAP. This sample was also put to use in a study of T cells of mothers and their children. That paper adds: The sample comes from several healthy Caucasian donors: mothers and children.

Sequencing was carried out using blood. This chain connects TRBV12-5 to TRBJ2-3; D is possibly TRBD1 (6 bases). This TCR was recovered from a girl aged 2-9 years in good health. DNA of the CDR3: TGTGCTAGTGGTCCCGGACAGATCGGTGGCACAGATACGCAGTATTTT. Residues: CASGPGQIGGTDTQYF. The variable domain in full, completed from reference TRBV12-5 and TRBJ2-3, reads DARVTQTPRHKVTEMGQEVTMRCQPILGHNTVFWYRQTMMQGLELLAYFRNRAPLDDSGMPKDRFSAEMPDATLATLKIQPSEPRDSAVYFCASGPGQIGGTDTQYFGPGTRLTVL.